The 17 T cell receptor beta chains below were found in one sample sequenced in a study of blood T cell repertoires in COVID-19. Here immunoSEQ multiplex PCR was the method, and the copy in TCRdb shows in-frame clones only, minus some. The sample lists under 250,000 clones; 80% to 90% were seen once. The sequenced sample consisted of peripheral blood. The receptor set was obtained from a woman between 55 and 75 years old who had recovered from COVID-19.

The chain is built from TRBV9 and TRBJ2-5, with D unclear. Trimming pared 2 bases from V and 2 bases from J, leaving 7 bases between. Germline V lookup: CDR1 SGDLS, CDR2 YYNGEE. The CDR3 is made up of 13 amino acids. The CDR3 loop is CASSVAVQETQYF. CDR3 nucleotide sequence: TGTGCCAGCAGCGTGGCGGTTCAAGAGACCCAGTACTTC.

The CDR3 DNA reads TGTGCCAGCAGCGATCGGGGAGGGTTAACCGACGAGCAGTACTTC. Protein sequence: CASSDRGGLTDEQYF. The chain carries TRBV9 and TRBJ2-7; 7 bases line up with TRBD2. The V segment lost 3 bases and the J segment 5 bases; nucleotides outside the gene matches: 11. Germline CDR1 reads SGDLS; CDR2 reads YYNGEE. There are 15 residues in the CDR3.

The CDR3 DNA follows: TGTGCCAGCAGCTTAGGCGGGGGGGGCCAGGGCAATGAGCAGTTCTTC. It codes for CASSLGGGGQGNEQFF. The genes are TRBV11-3 and TRBJ2-1, with 9 bases fitting TRBD2. Germline values: CDR1 SGHNT, CDR2 YENEEA. This CDR3 comprises 16 residues. With V trimmed by 1 base and J by 6 bases, 7 bases remained unmatched.

DNA for the CDR3: TGTGCCAGCAGCTTAGGCGGGGGGCGTGCAGATACGCAGTATTTT. This sequence encodes CASSLGGGRADTQYF. The rearrangement joins TRBV7-9 to TRBJ2-3, with TRBD2 matching over 8 bases. Germline-derived CDR1 and CDR2 are SEHNR and FQNEAQ (reference sequence). The CDR3 runs to 15 residues. V lost 1 base to trimming and J lost 4 bases; unmatched junction nucleotides: 4.

The CDR3 here is CAISESRGSGSNQPQHF. The CDR3 nucleotides read TGTGCCATCAGTGAGTCTAGGGGGAGTGGGAGCAATCAGCCCCAGCATTTT. The chain has TRBV10-3 and TRBJ1-5, with D perhaps TRBD1 (6 bases). CDR1 and CDR2 (germline): ENHRY, SYGVKD. This CDR3 is 17 amino acids long. Trimming stripped 0 bases from V and 1 base from J, with 13 bases between.

The V and J genes are TRBV13 and TRBJ1-1; TRBD1 aligns across 8 bases. This CDR3 spans 14 amino acids. The junction had 6 bases not matched to a gene; V was cut back by 5 bases and J by 4 bases. CDR1 PRHDT and CDR2 FYEKMQ come from the germline V gene (reference sequence). The CDR3 loop is CASSPRTGSTEAFF. Written as DNA, the CDR3 is TGTGCCAGCAGCCCCCGGACAGGGAGCACTGAAGCTTTCTTT.

The chain is built from TRBV4-1 and TRBJ1-1, with TRBD1 matching over 7 bases. Germline CDR1 MGHRA, CDR2 YSYEKL. Trimming cost V 4 bases and J 7 bases; bases outside gene matches: 9. The CDR3 sequence is 14 residues long. The CDR3 region has the DNA TGCGCCAGCAGCCTAGGACAGGTGGGGGATGAAGCTTTCTTT. Its translation: CASSLGQVGDEAFF.

This clone was counted a single time. The rearrangement links TRBV3-1 (or the pseudogene TRBV3-2) to TRBJ2-2, with 11 bases matching TRBD1. The CDR3 extends over 14 amino acids. The junction had 3 bases not matched to a gene; V was cut back by 8 bases and J by 4 bases. The germline CDR1 and CDR2 sequences are LGHDT and YNNKEL (reference sequence). The CDR3 DNA reads as TGTGCCAGCCTGGACAGGGGGCTCACCGGGGAGCTGTTTTTT. Amino acids: CASLDRGLTGELFF.

The chain links TRBV10-3 to TRBJ1-2; no reliable D call. The V gene lost 2 bases and the J gene lost 6 bases, with 13 bases spanning the gap. CDR3 length: 14 residues. Per the germline V gene, CDR1 is ENHRY and CDR2 is SYGVKD. CDR3: CAISEGPGNNGYTF. DNA of the CDR3: TGTGCCATCAGTGAGGGACCGGGGAACAATGGCTACACCTTC.

This CDR3 reads CAVRDRDSSTDTQYF. For the CDR3, the DNA is TGTGCCGTCCGGGACAGGGACTCTAGCACAGATACGCAGTATTTT. The rearrangement links TRBV19 to TRBJ2-3; TRBD1 agrees at 9 bases. The CDR3 loop spans 15 amino acids. The germline CDR1 and CDR2 sequences are LNHDA and SQIVND (reference sequence). J gave up 0 bases and V 11 bases, and 9 bases lay outside the gene matches.

V and J are TRBV6-5 and TRBJ1-1; D is unresolved. Trimming pared 5 bases from V and 5 bases from J, leaving 12 bases between. The CDR3 is 13 amino acids. The germline CDR1 and CDR2 sequences are MNHEY and SVGAGI. CDR3 in amino acids: CASSPGRGTEAFF. CDR3 bases: TGTGCCAGCAGTCCCGGGCGGGGTACTGAAGCTTTCTTT.

V is TRBV30 and J is TRBJ1-1; TRBD1 is a possible D gene (5 bases). The CDR3 runs to 12 residues. Germline assignment: CDR1 GTSNPN and CDR2 SVGIG (reference sequence). With 3 bases removed from V and 10 bases from J, the gap between germline ends came to 15 bases. CDR3: CAWRRGIEGAFF. For the CDR3, the DNA is TGTGCCTGGAGGCGGGGGATAGAGGGAGCTTTCTTT.

This clone was picked up one time. The DNA for the CDR3 is TGTGCCAGCAGCAAAGATAGGGGTGAGGGGGCCAACGTCCTGACTTTC. Its protein is CASSKDRGEGANVLTF. The rearrangement uses TRBV21-1 and TRBJ2-6; TRBD1 reflects the table's D call only, with no check against the DNA. TRBV21-1 has pseudogene status. This CDR3 spans 16 amino acids.

This clone has only one observation. The chain recombines TRBV6-5 with TRBJ1-5, with TRBD1 as a possible D gene (6 bases). V shed 6 bases and J shed 1 base, with 13 bases lying between them. The CDR3 extends over 15 amino acids. Germline lookup yields CDR1 MNHEY and CDR2 SVGAGI. The CDR3 DNA is TGTGCCAGCAGCTCCCACAGGGCCAGCAATCAGCCCCAGCATTTT. This translates into CASSSHRASNQPQHF.

The table lists this clone with a count of one. V usage is TRBV6-6 and J usage is TRBJ2-5, with D maybe TRBD1 (6 bases). CDR3 length: 15 amino acids. The germline V and J ends were trimmed by 5 bases and 4 bases, with 17 bases remaining between them. CDR1 is MNHNY and CDR2 is SVGAGI in the germline V gene (reference sequence). The DNA of the CDR3 is TGTGCCAGCAGTCCACAGGTACAGGGTTCAGAGACCCAGTACTTC. Protein sequence: CASSPQVQGSETQYF.

This chain uses TRBV6-5 with TRBJ1-1; D gene uncertain. Between the trimmed V and J ends, which lost 2 bases and 6 bases, there was a span of 13 bases. Looked up from germline, CDR1 is MNHEY and CDR2 is SVGAGI. This CDR3 region has 14 residues. CDR3 protein: CASSYGGLVSEAFF. DNA for the CDR3: TGTGCCAGCAGTTACGGAGGGCTTGTTTCTGAAGCTTTCTTT.

The chain joins TRBV19 to TRBJ2-7; D might be TRBD1 (5 bases). Between the trimmed V and J ends, which lost 3 bases and 1 base, there was a span of 7 bases. This CDR3 has 13 residues. CDR1 is LNHDA and CDR2 is SQIVND in the germline V gene (reference sequence). The CDR3 loop is CASSMPGSYEQYF. The CDR3 DNA follows: TGTGCCAGTAGTATGCCAGGGTCCTACGAGCAGTACTTC.